This T cell receptor beta chain derives from a study of radiation and T cells in renal cell carcinoma. The time point: blood 2 weeks post-SBRT. Treatment indicated: 15 Gy SBRT to primary tumor, nephrectomy 4 weeks later. With 4 bases removed from V and 1 base from J, the gap between germline ends came to 11 bases. This CDR3 has 14 residues. CDR1 SGHRS and CDR2 YFSETQ come from the germline V gene. Clones were read by immunoSEQ multiplex PCR, and TCRdb kept only the in-frame ones, dropping some. The profile covers tens of thousands of clones, with around 78% appearing a single time and under 7% taken by the ten largest.

The sequencing used blood, collected from a patient whose treatment included radiotherapy and nephrectomy. The chain couples TRBV5-1 to TRBJ1-1; maybe TRBD1 (6 bases). The sequence came from a man aged 55-75 years with renal cell carcinoma. Here the CDR3 DNA reads TGCGCCAGCAGCCCTCAGGGACAGAACACTGAAGCTTTCTTT. The encoded protein is CASSPQGQNTEAFF. Full variable domain (outside the CDR3, taken from reference TRBV5-1 and TRBJ1-1): KAGVTQTPRYLIKTRGQQVTLSCSPISGHRSVSWYQQTPGQGLQFLFEYFSETQRNKGNFPGRFSGRQFSNSRSEMNVSTLELGDSALYLCASSPQGQNTEAFFGQGTRLTVV.